Listed below are T cell receptor beta chains from one sample, sequenced in a study of blood T cell repertoires in COVID-19. Method: immunoSEQ multiplex PCR; TCRdb's copy keeps in-frame clones and lacks some. The sample lists over 250,000 clones; 83% were seen once. Material: peripheral blood. These receptors all stem from a woman in her 50s who had recovered from COVID-19. CDR3s include the opening cysteine and the closing phenylalanine or tryptophan. A D gene is named only where the DNA matches it firmly. Where a row states a size, it is once, few, many or the class of an expanded clone; other rows omit it.

CDR3	DNA	D	J	V	length	size
CASSAAGLAWDTQYF	TGTGCCAGCAGCGCCGCGGGACTAGCGTGGGATACGCAGTATTTT	TRBD2	TRBJ2-3	TRBV7-2	15	NA
CSASGRDRRFNQPQHF	TGCAGTGCCAGTGGGAGGGACAGGCGATTCAATCAGCCCCAGCATTTT	TRBD1	TRBJ1-5	TRBV20-1	16	NA
CASSGGSEQYF	TGTGCCAGCAGCGGAGGAAGCGAGCAGTACTTC	NA	TRBJ2-7	TRBV11-3	11	NA
CASRLEDRYTGELFF	TGTGCCAGCAGGCTGGAGGACAGGTACACCGGGGAGCTGTTTTTT	TRBD1	TRBJ2-2	TRBV28	15	NA
CASSLSRFRTGSFYGYTF	TGTGCCAGCAGTTTAAGTAGGTTCCGGACAGGGTCCTTCTATGGCTACACCTTC	TRBD1	TRBJ1-2	TRBV28	18	NA
CASSKSGQTSGNTIYF	TGTGCCAGTAGTAAATCCGGACAGACTTCTGGAAACACCATATATTTT	NA	TRBJ1-3	TRBV19	16	NA
CASSLSGSGYEQYF	TGTGCCAGCAGCTTATCCGGGTCGGGGTACGAGCAGTACTTC	NA	TRBJ2-7	TRBV7-8	14	NA
CASSEVPVRLAATDTQYF	TGTGCCAGCAGTGAAGTTCCCGTCAGACTAGCGGCCACAGATACGCAGTATTTT	TRBD2	TRBJ2-3	TRBV2	18	NA
CASSEIVNTGELFF	TGCGCCAGCAGCGAGATCGTGAACACCGGGGAGCTGTTTTTT	NA	TRBJ2-2	TRBV5-1	14	NA
CASSIRQGVTEAFF	TGTGCCAGCAGCATTCGACAGGGGGTCACTGAAGCTTTCTTT	NA	TRBJ1-1	TRBV21-1	14	few
CASSLIGLAGNTGELFF	TGTGCCAGCAGCTTAATCGGGCTAGCGGGAAACACCGGGGAGCTGTTTTTT	TRBD2	TRBJ2-2	TRBV7-3	17	NA
CASSTTTGQGRGKETQYF	TGTGCCAGCAGTACCACTACCGGACAGGGTCGAGGTAAAGAGACCCAGTACTTC	TRBD1	TRBJ2-5	TRBV28	18	NA
CASRSRGYEQYF	TGTGCCAGCAGGTCACGAGGGTACGAGCAGTACTTC	NA	TRBJ2-7	TRBV28	12	few
CASSLQVGQKAFF	TGCGCCAGCAGCCTCCAGGTGGGCCAGAAAGCTTTCTTT	NA	TRBJ1-1	TRBV5-1	13	once
CASSFGGYNEQFF	TGTGCCAGCAGTTTCGGGGGGTACAATGAGCAGTTCTTC	TRBD2	TRBJ2-1	TRBV12-3/TRBV12-4	13	NA
CSASEGNRDGNTIYF	TGCAGTGCTAGTGAGGGTAACAGGGATGGAAACACCATATATTTT	NA	TRBJ1-3	TRBV20-1	15	NA
CASIKIAGSVWPQHF	TGTGCCAGCATCAAGATAGCCGGGAGTGTTTGGCCCCAGCATTTT	NA	TRBJ1-5	TRBV28	15	NA
CASSPGTGGTYEQYF	TGTGCCAGCTCACCGGGGACAGGGGGAACCTACGAGCAGTACTTC	TRBD1	TRBJ2-7	TRBV18	15	NA
CASSRRDRTYNEQFF	TGTGCCAGCAGCCGTCGGGACAGAACTTACAATGAGCAGTTCTTC	TRBD1	TRBJ2-1	TRBV5-4	15	NA
CASSYGGVGTEAFF	TGTGCCAGCAGCTATGGGGGGGTTGGAACTGAAGCTTTCTTT	NA	TRBJ1-1	TRBV28	14	NA
CASSLSSYEQYF	TGTGCCAGCAGCCTGAGCTCCTACGAGCAGTACTTC	NA	TRBJ2-7	TRBV13	12	NA
CASSLRQGGGTEAFF	TGTGCCAGCAGCCTACGGCAGGGTGGTGGCACTGAAGCTTTCTTT	NA	TRBJ1-1	TRBV7-2	15	NA
CASSHGEGTEAFF	TGTGCCAGCAGCCACGGCGAGGGCACTGAAGCTTTCTTT	NA	TRBJ1-1	TRBV3-1/TRBV3-2	13	NA
CASSLETGINTGELFF	TGCGCCAGCAGCTTGGAGACAGGAATTAACACCGGGGAGCTGTTTTTT	NA	TRBJ2-2	TRBV5-1	16	NA
CASSPQVFYTEAFF	TGCGCCAGCAGCCCACAGGTATTTTACACTGAAGCTTTCTTT	NA	TRBJ1-1	TRBV4-1	14	NA
CASRPGTRANSPLHF	TGTGCCAGCAGACCCGGGACACGCGCTAATTCACCCCTCCACTTT	NA	TRBJ1-6	TRBV28	15	NA
CASSLQGFGAEAFF	TGTGCCAGCAGTTTACAGGGTTTTGGGGCTGAAGCTTTCTTT	NA	TRBJ1-1	TRBV27	14	NA
CASSLVGDTGYGYTF	TGTGCCAGCAGTTTGGTCGGTGATACAGGGTATGGCTACACCTTC	NA	TRBJ1-2	TRBV28	15	once
CSVLSGPANTGELFF	TGCAGCGTTCTTAGCGGGCCTGCGAACACCGGGGAGCTGTTTTTT	TRBD2	TRBJ2-2	TRBV29-1	15	NA
CASSLGWDRGSATNEKLFF	TGTGCCAGCAGCTTAGGCTGGGACAGGGGGTCTGCAACTAATGAAAAACTGTTTTTT	TRBD1	TRBJ1-4	TRBV7-9	19	NA
CASTLQGRVDSPLHF	TGTGCCAGCACTCTCCAGGGCAGGGTGGATTCACCCCTCCACTTT	NA	TRBJ1-6	TRBV28	15	NA